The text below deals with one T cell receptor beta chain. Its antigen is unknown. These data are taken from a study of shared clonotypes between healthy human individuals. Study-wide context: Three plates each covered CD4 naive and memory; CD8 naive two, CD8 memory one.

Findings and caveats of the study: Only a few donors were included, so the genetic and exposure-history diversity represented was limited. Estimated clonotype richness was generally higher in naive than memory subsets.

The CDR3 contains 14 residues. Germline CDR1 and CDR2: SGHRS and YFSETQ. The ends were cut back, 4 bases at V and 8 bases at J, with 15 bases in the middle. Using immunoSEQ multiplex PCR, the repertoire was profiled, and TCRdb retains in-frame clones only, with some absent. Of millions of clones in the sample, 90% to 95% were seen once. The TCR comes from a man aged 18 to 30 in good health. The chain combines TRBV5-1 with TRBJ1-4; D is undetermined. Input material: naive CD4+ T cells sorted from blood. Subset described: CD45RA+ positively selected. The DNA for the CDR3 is TGCGCCAGCAGCGAAGCAGTACCCGAGGAAAAACTGTTTTTT. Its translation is CASSEAVPEEKLFF.